At least ten counts were recorded for the clone carrying this T cell receptor beta chain. The CDR3 sequence is 14 residues long. Trimming stripped 4 bases from V and 5 bases from J, with 14 bases between. One entry per CDR3 protein, called by TCRdb with MiXCR from the RT-PCR reads. Of 550,000 to 750,000 distinct CDR3 sequences listed, 11% to 15% are singletons. V usage is TRBV12-3 or TRBV12-4 and J usage is TRBJ2-5; tentative D call: TRBD2 (7 bases). Sample: memory CD4+ T cells from blood. The sequence derives from a female donor in good health, serving as a healthy control. CDR3 DNA: TGTGCCAGCAGTTCTATGGGGGGGCGGGAGACCCAGTACTTC. Amino acids: CASSSMGGRETQYF.